These T cell receptor beta chains were read from a single sample in a study of T cells in Graves' hyperthyroidism and ophthalmopathy. MiXCR, run by TCRdb on the multiplex PCR reads, gives a single entry per CDR3 protein. The sample holds a few hundred thousand distinct CDR3 sequences; roughly 20% are singletons and the top ten take about 30%. Sequencing input: blood. All receptors derive from a young man with Graves' hyperthyroidism. Each CDR3 is given with its conserved first and last residue. A D gene is named only where the DNA matches it firmly. Some rows have no size entry. The others give once, few or many, or a class for an expanded clone.

cdr3_aa cdr3_nt j_call clone_size v_call d_call
CASSLDAGRNQPQHF TGTGCCAGCAGCTTAGATGCGGGGCGGAATCAGCCCCAGCATTTT TRBJ1-5 few TRBV11-2 .
CASSYGALVTEAFF TGTGCCAGCAGTTACGGCGCATTAGTCACTGAAGCTTTCTTT TRBJ1-1 once TRBV12-3/TRBV12-4 .
CASSLGLAGGPTGELFF TGTGCCAGCAGTTTAGGCCTAGCGGGGGGGCCCACCGGGGAGCTGTTTTTT TRBJ2-2 many TRBV28 TRBD2
CAWSMGLQETQYF TGTGCCTGGAGTATGGGCTTGCAAGAGACCCAGTACTTC TRBJ2-5 many TRBV30 .
CASSLWGIGYTF TGTGCCAGCAGTTTATGGGGCATTGGCTACACCTTC TRBJ1-2 many TRBV28 .
CSARERRLDNSPLHF TGCAGTGCTAGAGAGAGAAGGTTGGATAATTCACCCCTCCACTTT TRBJ1-6 . TRBV20-1 .
CASSHGLAYEQYF TGTGCCAGTAGTCACGGGCTTGCCTACGAGCAGTACTTC TRBJ2-7 . TRBV19 .
CASSYSSGGHPLYEQYF TGTGCCAGCAGTTACTCGAGCGGGGGTCACCCCCTCTACGAGCAGTACTTC TRBJ2-7 many TRBV6-5 TRBD2
CSARGDRGALETQYF TGCAGTGCTAGGGGGGATCGAGGGGCTCTAGAGACCCAGTACTTC TRBJ2-5 few TRBV20-1 .
CASREGRLNTEAFF TGTGCCAGCAGAGAGGGACGCCTGAACACTGAAGCTTTCTTT TRBJ1-1 many TRBV2 .
CASSLDGGNQPQHF TGTGCCAGCAGTTTAGATGGGGGGAATCAGCCCCAGCATTTT TRBJ1-5 many TRBV5-1 .
CASSHSYRGRGTEAFF TGTGCCAGCAGTCACTCGTACAGGGGACGGGGGACTGAAGCTTTCTTT TRBJ1-1 many TRBV28 TRBD1
CASSTDRGPTGELFF TGTGCCAGCAGCACGGACAGGGGCCCCACCGGGGAGCTGTTTTTT TRBJ2-2 . TRBV9 TRBD1
CSASRHRGLVGTETFF TGCAGTGCTAGTCGCCACAGGGGTTTGGTGGGCACTGAAACTTTCTTT TRBJ1-1 . TRBV20-1 TRBD1
CASTGQGATEAFF TGTGCCAGCACCGGACAGGGGGCCACTGAAGCTTTCTTT TRBJ1-1 many TRBV18 TRBD1
CASSLAIGRDIAYEQYF TGCGCCAGCAGCTTGGCCATTGGCCGGGACATAGCGTACGAGCAGTACTTC TRBJ2-7 few TRBV5-1 .
CASSIRMDVGNQPQHF TGTGCCAGTAGTATAAGGATGGATGTGGGCAATCAGCCCCAGCATTTT TRBJ1-5 many TRBV19 .
CASSLTDPTQETQYF TGCGCCAGCAGCTTAACGGACCCGACCCAAGAGACCCAGTACTTC TRBJ2-5 many TRBV5-1 .
CASSLVTGLINTEAFF TGCGCCAGCAGCTTGGTTACTGGGCTGATAAACACTGAAGCTTTCTTT TRBJ1-1 . TRBV5-1 .
CASSEWRYQKYQETQYF TGTGCCAGCAGTGAATGGAGGTACCAGAAGTACCAAGAGACCCAGTACTTC TRBJ2-5 . TRBV6-1 .
CASRVGPRPQHF TGTGCCAGCAGGGTCGGTCCTCGGCCTCAGCATTTT TRBJ1-5 . TRBV28 .
CASSLQIHYEQYF TGTGCCAGCAGTTTACAGATTCACTACGAGCAGTACTTC TRBJ2-7 many TRBV6-2/TRBV6-3 .
CASTLGGHTEAFF TGTGCCAGTACCCTGGGGGGTCACACTGAAGCTTTCTTT TRBJ1-1 many TRBV19 .
CASSQPDSADYGYTF TGTGCCAGCAGTCAGCCGGACAGTGCCGACTATGGCTACACCTTC TRBJ1-2 few TRBV12-3/TRBV12-4 .
CASSFLPADYGYTF TGTGCCAGCAGTTTTCTTCCGGCGGACTATGGCTACACCTTC TRBJ1-2 . TRBV12-3/TRBV12-4 .
CASSVGENTNYEQYF TGTGCCAGCAGCGTGGGTGAAAACACGAACTACGAGCAGTACTTC TRBJ2-7 many TRBV9 .
CASTVGGPTEAFF TGTGCCAGTACCGTGGGGGGTCCCACTGAAGCTTTCTTT TRBJ1-1 many TRBV19 .
CASSSDAGHPSNTEAFF TGTGCCAGCAGCTCTGACGCGGGACACCCATCGAACACTGAAGCTTTCTTT TRBJ1-1 many TRBV7-8 .
CASSKGSGVGTEAFF TGTGCCAGTAGTAAAGGGTCCGGTGTGGGCACTGAAGCTTTCTTT TRBJ1-1 many TRBV19 .
CASKGAGELFF TGTGCCAGCAAGGGGGCCGGGGAGCTGTTTTTT TRBJ2-2 . TRBV27 .
CASRGQGPWGELFF TGTGCCAGCAGGGGACAGGGGCCTTGGGGGGAGCTGTTTTTT TRBJ2-2 many TRBV6-1 TRBD1